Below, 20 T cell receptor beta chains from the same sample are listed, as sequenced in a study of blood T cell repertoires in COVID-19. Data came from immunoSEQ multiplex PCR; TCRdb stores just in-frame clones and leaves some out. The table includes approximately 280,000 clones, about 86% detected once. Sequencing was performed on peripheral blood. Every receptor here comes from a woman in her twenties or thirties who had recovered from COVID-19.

CDR3 in amino acids: CATSREYFTQYF. The CDR3 region has the DNA TGTGCCACCAGCAGAGAGTACTTTACGCAGTATTTT. V is TRBV15 and J is TRBJ2-3; D not certain. Germline V gene lookup returns CDR1 LNHNV and CDR2 YYDKDF (reference sequence). CDR3 size: 12 residues. Trimming shortened V by 0 bases and J by 8 bases, and 6 bases separated the two germline ends.

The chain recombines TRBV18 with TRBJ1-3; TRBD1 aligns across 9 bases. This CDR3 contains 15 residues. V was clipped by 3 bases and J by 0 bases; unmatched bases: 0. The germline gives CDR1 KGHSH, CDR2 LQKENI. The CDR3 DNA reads TGTGCCAGCTCACCGGGACAGGGCTCTGGAAACACCATATATTTT. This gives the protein CASSPGQGSGNTIYF.

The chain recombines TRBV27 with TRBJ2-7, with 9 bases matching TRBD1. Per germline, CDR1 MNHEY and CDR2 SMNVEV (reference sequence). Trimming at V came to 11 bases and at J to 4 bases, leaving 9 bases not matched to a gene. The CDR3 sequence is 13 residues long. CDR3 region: CAVRGTGRYEQYF. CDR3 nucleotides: TGTGCCGTACGGGGGACAGGGAGGTACGAGCAGTACTTC.

DNA of the CDR3: TGTGCCAGCAGATCGGACAGCTACGAGCAGTACTTC. Translated, it gives CASRSDSYEQYF. The chain couples TRBV5-4 to TRBJ2-7; a possible D gene is TRBD1 (6 bases). Germline CDR1 is SGHNT and CDR2 is YYREEE (reference sequence). V dropped 5 bases and J dropped 3 bases, with 9 bases sitting between them. The CDR3 is 12 amino acids.

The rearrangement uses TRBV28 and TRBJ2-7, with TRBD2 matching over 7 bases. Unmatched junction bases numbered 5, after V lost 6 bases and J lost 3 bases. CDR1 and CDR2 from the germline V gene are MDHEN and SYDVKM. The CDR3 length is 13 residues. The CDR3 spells CASRNSGYYEQYF. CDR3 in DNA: TGTGCCAGCAGGAATAGCGGGTACTACGAGCAGTACTTC. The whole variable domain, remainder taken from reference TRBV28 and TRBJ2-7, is DVKVTQSSRYLVKRTGEKVFLECVQDMDHENMFWYRQDPGLGLRLIYFSYDVKMKEKGDIPEGYSVSREKKERFSLILESASTNQTSMYLCASRNSGYYEQYFGPGTRLTVT.

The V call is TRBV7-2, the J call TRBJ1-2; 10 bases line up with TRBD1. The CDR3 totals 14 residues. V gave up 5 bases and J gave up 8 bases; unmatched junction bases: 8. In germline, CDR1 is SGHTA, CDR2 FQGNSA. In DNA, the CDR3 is TGTGCCAGCAGCCTCGACAGGGGGCCTTGGGGCTACACCTTC. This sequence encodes CASSLDRGPWGYTF. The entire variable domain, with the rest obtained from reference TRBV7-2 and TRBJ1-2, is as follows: GAGVSQSPSNKVTEKGKDVELRCDPISGHTALYWYRQSLGQGLEFLIYFQGNSAPDKSGLPSDRFSAERTGGSVSTLTIQRTQQEDSAVYLCASSLDRGPWGYTFGSGTRLTVV.

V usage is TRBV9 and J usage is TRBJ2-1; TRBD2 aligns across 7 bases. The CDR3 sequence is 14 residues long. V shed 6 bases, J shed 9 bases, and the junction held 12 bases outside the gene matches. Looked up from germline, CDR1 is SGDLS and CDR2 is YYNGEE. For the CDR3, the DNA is TGTGCCAGCATGGCGGGAGAGGGGAGGAGTGAGCAGTTCTTC. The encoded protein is CASMAGEGRSEQFF.

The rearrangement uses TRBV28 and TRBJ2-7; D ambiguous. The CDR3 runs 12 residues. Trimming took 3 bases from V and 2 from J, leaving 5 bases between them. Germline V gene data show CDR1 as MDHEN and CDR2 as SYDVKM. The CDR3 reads CASSFSPYEQYF. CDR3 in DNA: TGTGCCAGCAGTTTTAGCCCCTACGAGCAGTACTTC.

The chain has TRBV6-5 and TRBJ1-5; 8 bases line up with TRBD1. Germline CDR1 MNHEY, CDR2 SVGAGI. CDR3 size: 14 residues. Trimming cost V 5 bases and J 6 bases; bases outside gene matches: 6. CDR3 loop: CASSPGQALQPQHF. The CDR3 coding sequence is TGTGCCAGCAGTCCGGGACAGGCCCTTCAGCCCCAGCATTTT.

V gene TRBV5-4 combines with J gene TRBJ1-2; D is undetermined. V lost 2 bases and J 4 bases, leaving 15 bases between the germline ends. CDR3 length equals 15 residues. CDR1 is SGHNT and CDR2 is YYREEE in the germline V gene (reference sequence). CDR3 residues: CASSFLREGGYGYTF. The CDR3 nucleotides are TGTGCCAGCAGCTTTCTTAGGGAAGGAGGCTATGGCTACACCTTC.

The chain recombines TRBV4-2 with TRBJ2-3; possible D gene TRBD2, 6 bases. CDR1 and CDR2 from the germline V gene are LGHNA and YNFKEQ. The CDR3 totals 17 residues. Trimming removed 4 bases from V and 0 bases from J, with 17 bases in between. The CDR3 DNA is TGTGCCAGCAGCCGCCAATCTAGCGCCTCTAGCACAGATACGCAGTATTTT. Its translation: CASSRQSSASSTDTQYF.

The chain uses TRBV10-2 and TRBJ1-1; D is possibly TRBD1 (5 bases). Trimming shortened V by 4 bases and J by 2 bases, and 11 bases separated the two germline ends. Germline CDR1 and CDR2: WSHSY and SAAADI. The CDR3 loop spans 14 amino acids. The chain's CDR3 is CASSVRAQNTEAFF. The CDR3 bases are TGCGCCAGCAGTGTCAGGGCTCAAAACACTGAAGCTTTCTTT.

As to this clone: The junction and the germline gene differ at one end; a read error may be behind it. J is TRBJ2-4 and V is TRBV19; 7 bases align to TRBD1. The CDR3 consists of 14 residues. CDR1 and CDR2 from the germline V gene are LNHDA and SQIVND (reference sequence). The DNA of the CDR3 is TGTGCCAGTAGTCCCGGGACAGCCCAAAACATTCAGTACTTC. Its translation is CASSPGTAQNIQYF.

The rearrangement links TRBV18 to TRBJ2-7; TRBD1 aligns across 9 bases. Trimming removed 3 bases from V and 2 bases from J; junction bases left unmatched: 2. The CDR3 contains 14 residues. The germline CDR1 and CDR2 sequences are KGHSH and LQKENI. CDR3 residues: CASSPDRGTYEQYF. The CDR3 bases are TGTGCCAGCTCACCGGACAGGGGCACCTACGAGCAGTACTTC.

The DNA of the CDR3 is TGTGCCAGCAGTGAACTAGCGGTGGGGGAGACCCAGTACTTC. This codes for CASSELAVGETQYF. This chain connects TRBV6-1 to TRBJ2-5, with TRBD2 matching over 7 bases. Trimming took 2 bases from V and 5 from J; bases not matched to a gene: 5. Germline loops: CDR1 MNHNS, CDR2 SASEGT. The CDR3 runs 14 residues.

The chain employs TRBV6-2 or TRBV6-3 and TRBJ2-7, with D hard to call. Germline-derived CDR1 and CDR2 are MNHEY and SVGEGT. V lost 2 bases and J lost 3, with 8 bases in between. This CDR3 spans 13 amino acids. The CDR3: CASSYPPLYEQYF. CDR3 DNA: TGTGCCAGCAGTTACCCCCCCCTCTACGAGCAGTACTTC.

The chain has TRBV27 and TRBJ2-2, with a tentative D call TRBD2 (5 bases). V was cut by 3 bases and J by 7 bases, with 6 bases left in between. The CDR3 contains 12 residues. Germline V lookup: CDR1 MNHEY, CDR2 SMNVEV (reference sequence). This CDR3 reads CASSFRGGELFF. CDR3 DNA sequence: TGTGCCAGCAGTTTTCGGGGCGGGGAGCTGTTTTTT.

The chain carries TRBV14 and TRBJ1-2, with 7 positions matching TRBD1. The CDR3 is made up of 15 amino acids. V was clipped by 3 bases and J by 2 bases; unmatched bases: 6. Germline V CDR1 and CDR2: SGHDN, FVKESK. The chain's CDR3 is CASSHWTGVNYGYTF. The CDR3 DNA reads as TGTGCCAGCAGCCACTGGACAGGAGTCAACTATGGCTACACCTTC.

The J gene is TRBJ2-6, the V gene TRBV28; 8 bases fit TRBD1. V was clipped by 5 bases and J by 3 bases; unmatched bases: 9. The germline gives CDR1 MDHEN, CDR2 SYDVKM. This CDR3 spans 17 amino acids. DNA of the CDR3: TGTGCCAGCAGTCTCCGACAGGGGCAACTTGGGGCCAACGTCCTGACTTTC. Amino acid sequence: CASSLRQGQLGANVLTF. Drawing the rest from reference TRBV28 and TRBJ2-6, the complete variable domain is DVKVTQSSRYLVKRTGEKVFLECVQDMDHENMFWYRQDPGLGLRLIYFSYDVKMKEKGDIPEGYSVSREKKERFSLILESASTNQTSMYLCASSLRQGQLGANVLTFGAGSRLTVL.

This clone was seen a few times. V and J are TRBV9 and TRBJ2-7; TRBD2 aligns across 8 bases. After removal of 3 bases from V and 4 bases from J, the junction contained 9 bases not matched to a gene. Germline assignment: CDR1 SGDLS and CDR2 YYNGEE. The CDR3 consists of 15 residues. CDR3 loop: CASSAGSGSSYEQYF. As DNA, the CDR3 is TGTGCCAGCAGCGCCGGGAGCGGGAGTTCATACGAGCAGTACTTC.